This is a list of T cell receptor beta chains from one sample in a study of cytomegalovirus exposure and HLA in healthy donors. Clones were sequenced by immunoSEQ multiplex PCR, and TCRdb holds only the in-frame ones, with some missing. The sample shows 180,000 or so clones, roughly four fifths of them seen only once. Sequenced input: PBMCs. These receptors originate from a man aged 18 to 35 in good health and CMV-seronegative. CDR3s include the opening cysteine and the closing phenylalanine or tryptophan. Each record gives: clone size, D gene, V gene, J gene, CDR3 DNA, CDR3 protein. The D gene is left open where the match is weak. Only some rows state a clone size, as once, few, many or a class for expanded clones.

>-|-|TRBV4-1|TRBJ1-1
TGCGCCAGCGCCGGGAGCCCCTTGATTGTGAACACTGAAGCTTTCTTT
CASAGSPLIVNTEAFF
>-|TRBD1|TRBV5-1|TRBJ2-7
TGCGCCAGCAGCCCGGGACAGTACTCTACCTACGAGCAGTACTTC
CASSPGQYSTYEQYF
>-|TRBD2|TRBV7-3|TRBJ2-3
TGTGCCAGCAGCTTTCGGGGGGGGACAGATACGCAGTATTTT
CASSFRGGTDTQYF
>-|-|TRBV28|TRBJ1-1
TGTGCCAGCAGTTTACGGGGGGGCGCCGGAAACACTGAAGCTTTCTTT
CASSLRGGAGNTEAFF
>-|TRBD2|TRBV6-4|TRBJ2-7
TGTGCCAGCAGCCCCGGACTAGCGGGAGTCTACGAGCAGTACTTC
CASSPGLAGVYEQYF
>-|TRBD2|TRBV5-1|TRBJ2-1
TGCGCCAGCCGAAAACTAGCGAGCAATGAGCAGTTCTTC
CASRKLASNEQFF
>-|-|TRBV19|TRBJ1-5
TGTGCCAGCCAAATTGGTGTATCTAGCCAGCCCCAGCATTTT
CASQIGVSSQPQHF
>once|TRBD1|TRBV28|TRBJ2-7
TGTGCCAGCAGTTCCCGGGACAGGGTATATCGGGACGAGCAGTACTTC
CASSSRDRVYRDEQYF
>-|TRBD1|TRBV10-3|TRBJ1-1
TGTGCCATCCAGATCAGGGGGTTTGATCACACTGAAGCTTTCTTT
CAIQIRGFDHTEAFF
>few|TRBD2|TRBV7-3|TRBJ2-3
TGTGCCAGCAGCTTAACTTCCAGCGGGGGTGGTACGCAGTATTTT
CASSLTSSGGGTQYF
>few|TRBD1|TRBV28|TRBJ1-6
TGTGCCAGCATGCCCTGGACAGGGGGACCGAGGGTATTCTATTCACCCCTCCACTTT
CASMPWTGGPRVFYSPLHF
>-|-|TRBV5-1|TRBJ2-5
TGCGCCAGCAGCTTGGCCAGGTACACCGGGACCCAGTACTTC
CASSLARYTGTQYF
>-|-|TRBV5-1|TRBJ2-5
TGCGCCAGCAGCCTTCAAGAGACCCAGTACTTC
CASSLQETQYF
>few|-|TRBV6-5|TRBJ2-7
TGTGCCAGCGCCCCCGGGAACCCCTACGAGCAGTACTTC
CASAPGNPYEQYF
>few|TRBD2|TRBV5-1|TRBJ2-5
TGCGCCAGCAGAAGCGGGACGAGCCAAGAGACCCAGTACTTC
CASRSGTSQETQYF
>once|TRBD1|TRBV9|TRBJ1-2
TGTGCCAGCAGCGAGGGGTCGGGACAGGCGATTGGCTACACCTTC
CASSEGSGQAIGYTF
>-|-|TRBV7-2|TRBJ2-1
TGTGCCAGCAGCCCGTCCATGGCCTTCTACAATGAGCAGTTCTTC
CASSPSMAFYNEQFF
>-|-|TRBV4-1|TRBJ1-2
TGCGCCAGCAGCCAATGGGGCCTGTCTCAGGGCTACACCTTC
CASSQWGLSQGYTF
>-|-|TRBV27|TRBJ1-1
TGTGCCAGCAGTTTCGGAAGCGGGCCGGCTTTCTTT
CASSFGSGPAFF
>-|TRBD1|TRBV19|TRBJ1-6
TGTGCCAGTAGTATAGGGGGACAGGGGATTAATTCACCCCTCCACTTT
CASSIGGQGINSPLHF
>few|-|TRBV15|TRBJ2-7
TGTGCCACCAGCAAGGCAGGCACCCGCTACGAGCAGTACTTC
CATSKAGTRYEQYF
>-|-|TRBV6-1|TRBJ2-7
TGTGCCAGCAGTGAGGGCTGGGGCAGCCCAACCTACGAGCAGTACTTC
CASSEGWGSPTYEQYF
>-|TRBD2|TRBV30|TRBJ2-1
TGTGCCTGGAGTCGGACTAGCGCCGTCAATGAGCAGTTCTTC
CAWSRTSAVNEQFF
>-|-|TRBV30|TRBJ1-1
TGTGCCTGGATTACCCCACTGCGCATGAACACTGAAGCTTTCTTT
CAWITPLRMNTEAFF
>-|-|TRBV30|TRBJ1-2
TGCTGTATATTTGGACATCCGAACTATGGCTACACCTTC
CCIFGHPNYGYTF
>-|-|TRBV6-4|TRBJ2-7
TGTGCCAGACCCGACCCCAAGGGGTTGTACGAGCAGTACTTC
CARPDPKGLYEQYF
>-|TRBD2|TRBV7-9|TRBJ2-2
TGTGCCAGCAGCTCGCGACTAGCGGGGGGCCCCGGGGAGCTGTTTTTT
CASSSRLAGGPGELFF